The sequence of this T cell receptor (beta chain) was determined in a study of T cells in Graves' hyperthyroidism and ophthalmopathy (dated by TCRdb to 2018 to 2020). General notes on the study: Peripheral blood samples were taken at initial diagnosis, before any treatment was given. Whether ophthalmopathy could be predicted prospectively was tested in an independent validation cohort made up of 18 to 20 hyperthyroidism patients plus 17 patients who later progressed to ophthalmopathy. To identify TCR V-J signatures that set the groups apart, the researchers used a discovery cohort of 100 patients, made up of under 45 with Graves' ophthalmopathy and 57 with stable Graves' hyperthyroidism. The study also compared thyroid tissue and blood T-cell repertoires from roughly six Graves' hyperthyroidism patients. The paper reports TCR Vbeta CDR3 sequencing of over 120 peripheral blood samples: around 45 ophthalmopathy, fewer than 80 hyperthyroidism and roughly 17 progressor patients. The 100 discovery patients were divided at random into training and test sets in a 7:3 ratio. Following sampling, methimazole starting at 30 mg daily was given to hyperthyroidism patients, and high-dose intravenous methylprednisolone was given to ophthalmopathy patients.

In the ophthalmopathy patients, disease was moderately to severely active, with a Clinical Activity Score of 3 or more, a NOSPECS grade of 4 or more, and a duration of less than 3 months. Patients with uncontrolled infections, other autoimmune diseases, pregnancy or lactation were excluded. Diagnoses were established on the basis of clinical symptoms, serum thyroxine and TRAb, thyroid ultrasound, and orbital computed tomography. PBMCs were separated from roughly 10 ml of fresh peripheral blood using Ficoll-Paque density gradient centrifugation. Total RNA was extracted with Trizol reagent, and quality was checked on an Agilent 2100 Bioanalyzer. Amplification of TCR beta CDR3 regions was carried out from RNA transcripts. A first-round RT-PCR of the TCR CDR3 used the HTBI primer set with the Qiagen OneStep RT-PCR kit. A second multiplex PCR round built the libraries, followed by size selection and purification. Libraries were sequenced paired-end with 100 bp reads on an Illumina HiSeq2000. In the original analysis: SOAPnuke was used to process the raw data, removing reads that contained adapters or uncalled bases, had a mean Phred below 15, or lacked an exact match to the constant primer or identifier. High-quality paired reads were merged with COPE v1.2.5, and unique nucleotide sequences were defined as clonotypes. Clonotypes were aligned to IMGT TRBV, TRBD and TRBJ reference segments using MiTCR v1.1. The analysis was restricted to V-J combinations with a frequency above 0.0001, which together covered over 99% of the repertoires. The TCS score was defined as F50 (clonal expansion) divided by E x V (chaos), with BLOSUM62-based TCRdist calculated between CDR3 peptides within each V-J. Welch's t-statistics and random forest reduced around 550 V-J features to 13, which were used in a naive Bayes classifier (R e1071). The raw public data were reprocessed by TCRdb itself: fastp quality trimming at Q25, MiXCR clonotype calling, in-frame beta chains only. A single entry per CDR3 protein holds the most common genes and DNA from its merged rows. TCRdb, not the authors, supplied the V and J calls. This sample lists hundreds of thousands of distinct CDR3 sequences; about 14% were detected once. The ten largest clones capture about 12% of the sample.

Looking up the germline V gene yields CDR1 LGHNA and CDR2 YNFKEQ. The CDR3 runs 16 residues from the cysteine to the phenylalanine. Kept here is only the CDR3 DNA, which spans 48 bases and is read in frame from base 1. At the junction V is shortened by 3 bases and J by 4 bases, with 18 bases in between. Results the study describes overall, beyond this receptor: In validation, the model predicted progression to ophthalmopathy a median of roughly six months before onset, with roughly 68% sensitivity and roughly 77% specificity. No statistical method was used to set the sample size in advance, and investigators knew the group allocation. A model built on a 13 V-J signature distinguished ophthalmopathy from stable hyperthyroidism, reaching roughly 88% sensitivity and 81.08% specificity in cross-validation and 80%/75% in testing. Blood samples also contained most of the expanded thyroid clonotypes (frequency above 0.001), which suggests that blood repertoires may reflect thyroid immune responses.

This clonotype was seen more than once but under ten times. The antigen it binds to is not known. Base qualities are not recorded, but no much larger clone differs from it by a single base. Source material: blood. The chain uses TRBV4-2 and TRBJ1-1; matching of 5 bases hints at TRBD1 as the D gene. The sequence came from a woman in her forties or fifties with Graves' ophthalmopathy. The bases are TGTGCCAGCAGCCAGACTCCGGGACGGGATATCACTGAAGCTTTCTTT. Its protein product is CASSQTPGRDITEAFF.